Listed below are T cell receptor beta chains from one sample, sequenced in a study of blood T cell repertoires in COVID-19. Profiled with immunoSEQ multiplex PCR; TCRdb holds only in-frame clones, not every one. This sample has over 300,000 clones, with roughly 89% found just once. The sequenced sample was peripheral blood. The receptor source for this set is a man aged 18 to 29 with active or convalescent COVID-19. CDR3s include the opening cysteine and the closing phenylalanine or tryptophan. Fields, in order: clone size, V gene, D gene, J gene, CDR3 DNA, CDR3 protein. The D gene is left open where the match is weak. Not all rows give a size; the values are once, few, many and, for expanded clones, a class.

size: NA
V: TRBV24-1
D: TRBD2
J: TRBJ2-1
DNA: TGTGCCACCAGTGATCCGGGGACTAGCGGCCTTCGTAATGAGCAGTTCTTC
CDR3: CATSDPGTSGLRNEQFF

size: NA
V: TRBV7-9
D: NA
J: TRBJ2-1
DNA: TGTGCCAGCAGCTTTCTCGATGAGCAGTTCTTC
CDR3: CASSFLDEQFF

size: few
V: TRBV7-9
D: NA
J: TRBJ1-5
DNA: TGTGCCAGCAGCTTAGAAGGAGGCAATCAGCCCCAGCATTTT
CDR3: CASSLEGGNQPQHF

size: NA
V: TRBV29-1
D: NA
J: TRBJ1-1
DNA: TGCAGCGTTGAACCCAAGAACACTGAAGCTTTCTTT
CDR3: CSVEPKNTEAFF

size: NA
V: TRBV10-3
D: NA
J: TRBJ1-2
DNA: TGTGCCATCAGTGAGCTTGGGTTGGCAGGGTACACCTTC
CDR3: CAISELGLAGYTF

size: NA
V: TRBV7-8
D: TRBD1
J: TRBJ1-2
DNA: TGTGCCAGCAGTTACAGGGGAGAGTATGGCTACACCTTC
CDR3: CASSYRGEYGYTF

size: NA
V: TRBV7-9
D: NA
J: TRBJ1-4
DNA: TGTGCCAGCAGCTTGGCGGGGGCTAATGAAAAACTGTTTTTT
CDR3: CASSLAGANEKLFF

size: NA
V: TRBV7-6
D: TRBD1
J: TRBJ1-6
DNA: TGTGCCAGCAGCAAACAGGGGAGCTCCTATAATTCACCCCTCCACTTT
CDR3: CASSKQGSSYNSPLHF

size: NA
V: TRBV19
D: TRBD2
J: TRBJ2-1
DNA: TGTGCCAGTAGTACCGCCTCGGGGGGGCTTGGCAATGAGCAGTTCTTC
CDR3: CASSTASGGLGNEQFF

size: NA
V: TRBV5-4
D: NA
J: TRBJ1-6
DNA: TGTGCCAGCAGCTTTCGGAGTTCACCCCTCCACTTT
CDR3: CASSFRSSPLHF

size: NA
V: TRBV5-5
D: NA
J: TRBJ2-3
DNA: TGTGCCAGCAGCTTGGAGCGGTACTCTACGCAGTATTTT
CDR3: CASSLERYSTQYF

size: NA
V: TRBV28
D: NA
J: TRBJ1-5
DNA: TGTGCCAGCAGTTTCGTCCGTAGCAATCAGCCCCAGCATTTT
CDR3: CASSFVRSNQPQHF

size: NA
V: TRBV27
D: NA
J: TRBJ1-1
DNA: TGTGCCAGCAGTTTATGGGAGGGTGGAACTGAAGCTTTCTTT
CDR3: CASSLWEGGTEAFF

size: NA
V: TRBV28
D: NA
J: TRBJ2-2
DNA: TGTGCCAGCAGTTTATGGCCAGCGGAGAACACCGGGGAGCTGTTTTTT
CDR3: CASSLWPAENTGELFF

size: NA
V: TRBV7-3
D: TRBD1
J: TRBJ1-6
DNA: TGTGCCAGCAGCTTAGGGGGACAGGATAATTCACCCCTCCACTTT
CDR3: CASSLGGQDNSPLHF

size: NA
V: TRBV19
D: NA
J: TRBJ2-3
DNA: TGTGCCAGTAATGGAGGCCTTCCCACAGATACGCAGTATTTT
CDR3: CASNGGLPTDTQYF

size: NA
V: TRBV28
D: NA
J: TRBJ1-2
DNA: TGTGCCAGCAGTACCCCCCAGGGACTGCACACCTTC
CDR3: CASSTPQGLHTF

size: NA
V: TRBV7-6
D: NA
J: TRBJ2-3
DNA: TGTGCCAGCAGCTTCTCCCTAGTTTATCGTTTTGTCCTAAAAGATACGCAGTATTTT
CDR3: CASSFSLVYRFVLKDTQYF

size: NA
V: TRBV19
D: NA
J: TRBJ1-1
DNA: TGTGCCAGTAGTATAGATCTAACCCCTTTTCGTGAAGCTTTCTTT
CDR3: CASSIDLTPFREAFF

size: NA
V: TRBV5-1
D: TRBD1
J: TRBJ1-2
DNA: TGCGCCAGCAGCCGAGGGACAGACTATGGCTACACCTTC
CDR3: CASSRGTDYGYTF

size: NA
V: TRBV9
D: TRBD1
J: TRBJ2-5
DNA: TGTGCCAGCAGCGTAGGACCCCTACAGGGGGCGTCGGAGACCCAGTACTTC
CDR3: CASSVGPLQGASETQYF

size: NA
V: TRBV3-1/TRBV3-2
D: NA
J: TRBJ2-7
DNA: TGTGCCAGCAGCCAAGATCGGTCCTACGAGCAGTACTTC
CDR3: CASSQDRSYEQYF

size: NA
V: TRBV28
D: TRBD1
J: TRBJ2-2
DNA: TGTGCCACCAGGGTCAGGACAGGGAACACCGGGGAGCTGTTTTTT
CDR3: CATRVRTGNTGELFF

size: NA
V: TRBV19
D: NA
J: TRBJ2-3
DNA: TGTGCCAGTAAGGACCTAGCTACAGATACGCAGTATTTT
CDR3: CASKDLATDTQYF

size: NA
V: TRBV7-2
D: TRBD1
J: TRBJ2-7
DNA: TGTGCCAGCAGCTTATCTCTGGGACAGGGGGTGCGGCAGTACTTC
CDR3: CASSLSLGQGVRQYF

size: NA
V: TRBV5-1
D: NA
J: TRBJ1-4
DNA: TGCGCCAGCAGCTTCCAGGGCGACACTAATGAAAAACTGTTTTTT
CDR3: CASSFQGDTNEKLFF

size: NA
V: TRBV7-9
D: NA
J: TRBJ1-4
DNA: TGTGCCAGCAGCTCCTCGGCGGTTCCTCCAAATGAAAAACTGTTTTTT
CDR3: CASSSSAVPPNEKLFF

size: NA
V: TRBV5-1
D: NA
J: TRBJ1-1
DNA: TGCGCCAGCAGCTGGAACGGGGACACTGAAGCTTTCTTT
CDR3: CASSWNGDTEAFF